The 8 T cell receptor beta chains below come from one sample, sequenced in a study of cytomegalovirus exposure and HLA in healthy donors. Use of 60 Vbeta and 13 Jbeta primers characterized the PCR. The repertoire was sequenced with immunoSEQ multiplex PCR; TCRdb's copy has only in-frame clones and lacks some. The table records 65,000 to 75,000 clones, 65% to 80% of them present only once. Material: PBMCs. These receptors came from a man aged 40-49 years in good health and CMV-seropositive.

As concerns this clone: The sample contains more than one DNA sequence encoding this CDR3. The gene calls are TRBV2 and TRBJ1-2; TRBD1 aligns across 9 bases. Germline V gives CDR1 SNHLY, CDR2 FYNNEI. Unmatched junction bases numbered 4, after V lost 5 bases and J lost 6 bases. This CDR3 contains 13 residues. The CDR3 DNA follows: TGTGCCAGCAGTCTTGGGACAGGGAATGGCTACACCTTC. Amino acids: CASSLGTGNGYTF.

The CDR3 protein is CASSLGGQNYGYTF. CDR3 nucleotide sequence: TGTGCCAGCAGCTTGGGGGGACAGAACTATGGCTACACCTTC. V is TRBV5-8 and J is TRBJ1-2; the match to TRBD1 covers 7 bases. J gave up 2 bases and V 0 bases, and 1 base lay outside the gene matches. There are 14 residues in the CDR3. Looked up from germline, CDR1 is SGHTS and CDR2 is YDEGEE.

This clone has only one observation. V and J are TRBV10-3 and TRBJ2-7, with 8 bases lining up with TRBD1. The CDR3 sequence is 12 residues long. CDR1 and CDR2 from the germline V gene are ENHRY and SYGVKD. J was trimmed by 4 bases and V by 8 bases; bases with no gene match: 4. In DNA, the CDR3 is TGTGCCATCTCCCAGGGGGCTTACGAGCAGTACTTC. It is translated as CAISQGAYEQYF.

The gene calls are TRBV19 and TRBJ1-1; D possibly corresponds to TRBD1 (5 bases). V was trimmed by 8 bases and J by 4 bases, leaving 8 bases between them. This CDR3 has 11 amino acids. Germline loops: CDR1 LNHDA, CDR2 SQIVND (reference sequence). In nucleotides, the CDR3 is TGTGCCAGTCACGGGGGCACTGAAGCTTTCTTT. It translates to CASHGGTEAFF.

The rearrangement links TRBV30 to TRBJ2-5; D is unclear. Germline CDR1 reads GTSNPN; CDR2 reads SVGIG (reference sequence). The CDR3 consists of 12 residues. Trimming took off 2 bases at V and 4 bases at J, with 8 bases between the two ends. CDR3 sequence: CAWSSLLETQYF. The CDR3 DNA reads TGTGCCTGGAGTTCCCTATTAGAGACCCAGTACTTC.

This clone was seen a handful of times. Here the CDR3 DNA reads TGTGCCTGGAGTCTCCCCGGACAGGAGGAAAAACTGTTTTTT. Protein product: CAWSLPGQEEKLFF. V usage is TRBV30 and J usage is TRBJ1-4; 7 bases fit TRBD1. The CDR3 sequence is 14 residues long. V gave up 2 bases and J gave up 8 bases; unmatched junction bases: 8. Germline CDR1 GTSNPN, CDR2 SVGIG (reference sequence). The full variable domain, in which reference TRBV30 and TRBJ1-4 provide the parts outside the CDR3, is SQTIHQWPATLVQPVGSPLSLECTVEGTSNPNLYWYRQAAGRGLQLLFYSVGIGQISSEVPQNLSASRPQDRQFILSSKKLLLSDSGFYLCAWSLPGQEEKLFFGSGTQLSVL.

The rearrangement uses TRBV20-1 and TRBJ2-1, with no clear D. Trimming cost V 5 bases and J 8 bases, with 7 bases left between them. Germline V gene sequence: CDR1 DFQATT, CDR2 SNEGSKA (reference sequence). This CDR3 region has 10 residues. The CDR3 spells CSAGSDEQFF. The CDR3 nucleotides read TGCAGTGCTGGCAGCGATGAGCAGTTCTTC.

The chain couples TRBV4-2 to TRBJ2-1; D is unresolved. Germline V lookup: CDR1 LGHNA, CDR2 YNFKEQ. V shed 0 bases and J shed 0 bases, with 9 bases lying between them. CDR3 length: 16 residues. CDR3 loop: CASSQDETGSYNEQFF. The CDR3 DNA reads as TGTGCCAGCAGCCAAGATGAAACCGGCTCCTACAATGAGCAGTTCTTC.